Listed below are T cell receptor beta chains from one sample, sequenced in a study of T cells in localized non-small cell lung cancer. The method was immunoSEQ multiplex PCR; TCRdb's version includes in-frame clones alone and lacks a portion of them. The table includes around 15,000 clones, around nine tenths detected once. The sample consisted of peripheral blood mononuclear cells, taken before any cancer treatment. These receptors originate from a man between 40 and 70 years old with stage III lung adenocarcinoma. Each CDR3 is given without its conserved first and last residue. Each record gives: J gene, V gene, CDR3 protein.

>TRBJ2-1|TRBV5-1
ASSSGQGSMNEQF
>TRBJ2-2|TRBV19
ASTWALNTGELF
>TRBJ2-1|TRBV5-1
ASSLGGNSYNEQF
>TRBJ2-1|TRBV15
ATSDYLADNEQF
>TRBJ2-5|TRBV7-6
ASSPPALGEETQY
>TRBJ1-3|TRBV6-1
ASRMTTGNTIY
>TRBJ2-5|TRBV19
ASSIGGLAGQETQY
>TRBJ2-1|TRBV7-2
ASSRSGTRNNEQF
>TRBJ2-7|TRBV6-5
ASSSHPGQIEVEQY
>TRBJ2-6|TRBV19
ASNSRQGASGANVLT
>TRBJ2-5|TRBV28
ASSFLDRGSETQY
>TRBJ1-6|TRBV30
AWGAYHNSPLH
>TRBJ2-2|TRBV5-1
ASSLFGPNTGELF
>TRBJ2-7|TRBV19
ASGTGLAYEQY
>TRBJ2-7|TRBV28
ASSSPILAAYEQY
>TRBJ1-5|TRBV29-1
SVATGVHQPQH
>TRBJ2-3|TRBV6-1
ASSEYSGGQY
>TRBJ2-5|TRBV15
ATSRDQETQY
>TRBJ2-7|TRBV5-6
ASSLVDRGLGEQY
>TRBJ2-7|TRBV5-6
ASSLGGTLTYEQY
>TRBJ1-2|TRBV6-5
ASSRATSLYGYT
>TRBJ1-1|TRBV19
ASTIDWGDTSYLNTEAF
>TRBJ2-3|TRBV15
ATSRDRETTDTQY
>TRBJ2-7|TRBV4-3
ASSQASGGTYEQY
>TRBJ1-1|TRBV18
ASSGQGSTEAF
>TRBJ2-7|TRBV7-2
ASSLAQGAGLFYEQY
>TRBJ2-2|TRBV19
ASREVGTGELF
>TRBJ2-7|TRBV9
ASSGEGYEQY
>TRBJ1-2|TRBV28
ASSLGPYGYT
>TRBJ2-2|TRBV20-1
SATRERELF
>TRBJ2-4|TRBV19
ASSIWLAGAKNIQY
>TRBJ1-1|TRBV13
ASSPSDGGEAF
>TRBJ2-2|TRBV10-2
ASSDSTSYTGELF
>TRBJ2-7|TRBV5-6
ASSLQANSYEQY
>TRBJ2-5|TRBV10-3
AISATSGRIRQETQY
>TRBJ1-5|TRBV7-2
ASSEVRVNQPQH
>TRBJ2-5|TRBV9
ASSVQETQY
>TRBJ2-1|TRBV28
ASSRTGTSAYNEQF
>TRBJ2-7|TRBV9
ASSDDNLAEWYEQY
>TRBJ1-1|TRBV7-9
ASSLERTQNTEAF
>TRBJ2-7|TRBV5-1
ASSYAGMRQY
>TRBJ1-2|TRBV27
ASRLTGGGGGYT
>TRBJ1-2|TRBV28
ASSLLRTQDGYT
>TRBJ2-1|TRBV7-3
ASSLTGDNEQF
>TRBJ2-7|TRBV7-9
ASSLGTAFYEQY
>TRBJ2-7|TRBV28
ASSFSYEQY
>TRBJ2-3|TRBV19
ASSMLGGRADTQY
>TRBJ1-6|TRBV28
ATLSSYNSPLH
>TRBJ1-3|TRBV2
ASSEESSGNTIY
>TRBJ1-1|TRBV5-4
ATSGRGNTEAF
>TRBJ1-1|TRBV5-8
ASSYYTEAF
>TRBJ2-1|TRBV28
ASQFLSGSDEQF
>TRBJ2-5|TRBV19
ASSIDLGQSAREQY
>TRBJ2-5|TRBV27
ASSLSWGGGGETQY
>TRBJ1-2|TRBV4-2
ASSQEVGYGYT
>TRBJ2-3|TRBV14
ASSLAGGPDTQY
>TRBJ2-2|TRBV5-6
ASSWASGNTGELF
>TRBJ1-1|TRBV19
ASSAGTVNTEAF
>TRBJ1-2|TRBV10-2
ASSENRGASSIVGYT